This paragraph reports one TCR beta chain. In this sample, this clonotype turned up many times. Its antigen is currently not known. Base qualities are not provided; no much larger clone lies one nucleotide away. This sample is part of a study of CD8 T cells in ankylosing spondylitis (dated by TCRdb to the late 2010s). Background for the entire study: The study profiled T cell receptor beta repertoires in healthy donors and ankylosing spondylitis patients to find disease-linked TCR variants. The full study cohort was made up of approximately 27 ankylosing spondylitis patients and approximately 100 healthy donors. Peripheral blood was sampled, and synovial fluid was also collected from ankylosing spondylitis patients. Broad study findings and their caveats: A TCR beta motif of eight highly homologous amino acid variants appeared characteristic of blood from ankylosing spondylitis patients. Some TCR beta motif variants had previously been reported in synovial fluid and blood of reactive arthritis patients, which suggested common disease-initiation mechanisms. The disease-linked clones showed a CD8+ phenotype and occurred at relatively low frequencies in peripheral blood. The disease-linked clones were reported as significantly enriched in matched synovial fluid samples from ankylosing spondylitis patients.

The germline V gene sets CDR1 to SGHTA and CDR2 to FQGNSA. Counted from cysteine to phenylalanine, this CDR3 has 14 amino acids. Kept here is only the CDR3 DNA, which spans 42 bases and is read in frame from base 1. V gives up 4 bases and J gives up 9 bases, and the segment between their germline ends measures 16 bases. The run used an Illumina HiSeq 2500. TCR beta libraries were prepared by quantitative 5'-RACE with molecular barcodes. Per the original workflow: To identify disease-linked TCR variants, a new computational method was used, one built on a probabilistic model of VDJ rearrangement. The public sequencing data were trimmed at Q25 with fastp and processed into clonotypes with MiXCR by TCRdb, which kept only in-frame beta chains. When rows share a CDR3 protein, they turn into one entry using the most common DNA and genes. The V and J calls, along with clone size, are taken from TCRdb and not from the paper's own processing. The sample table contains some 130,000 distinct CDR3 sequences; only one count was recorded for about an eighth of them. Jointly, the top ten make up over 4% of the sample.

This sequence was found in a female donor with ankylosing spondylitis or in good health (not recorded which). The sequenced sample consisted of blood, either unsorted or a sorted T cell fraction (not recorded which). This chain joins TRBV7-2 to TRBJ2-1, with TRBD2 perhaps the D gene, on 5 matching bases. The CDR3 is CASSSGVPWGEQFF. In nucleotides, the sequence is TGTGCCAGCAGCTCCGGGGTCCCCTGGGGTGAGCAGTTCTTC.